This T cell receptor (beta chain) was captured in a study of blood T cells in healthy people across ages. Trimming shortened V by 4 bases and J by 7 bases, and 11 bases separated the two germline ends. The CDR3 sequence is 13 residues long. Germline loops: CDR1 MNHEY, CDR2 SVGEGT. A sample-barcoded 5' primer and a J-beta primer mix were used in a second PCR of roughly 7 to 11 cycles. From the 5' RACE reads, TCRdb called clonotypes with MiXCR, one entry per CDR3 protein. The sample lists 1,800,000 or so distinct CDR3 sequences, roughly 43% occurring once. The V call is TRBV6-2 or TRBV6-3, the J call TRBJ2-1; D perhaps matches TRBD2 (5 bases). The receptor comes from a human donor in good health. The sequencing sample was made of blood. As DNA, the CDR3 is TGTGCCAGCAGTTCCCGGGGTCCGAATGAGCAGTTCTTC. Translated, it gives CASSSRGPNEQFF.